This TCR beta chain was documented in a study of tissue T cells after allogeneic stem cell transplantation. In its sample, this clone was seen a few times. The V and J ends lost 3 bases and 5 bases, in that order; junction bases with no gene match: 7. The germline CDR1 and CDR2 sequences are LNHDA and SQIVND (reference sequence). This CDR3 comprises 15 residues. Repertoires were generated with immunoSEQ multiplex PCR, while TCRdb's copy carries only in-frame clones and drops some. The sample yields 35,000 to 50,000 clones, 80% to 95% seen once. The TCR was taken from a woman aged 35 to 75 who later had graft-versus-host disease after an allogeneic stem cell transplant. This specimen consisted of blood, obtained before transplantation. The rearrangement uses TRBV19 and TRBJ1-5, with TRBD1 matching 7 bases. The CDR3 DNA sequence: TGTGCCAGTAGTATCGAGGACAGGTTCGATCAGCCCCAGCATTTT. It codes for CASSIEDRFDQPQHF.